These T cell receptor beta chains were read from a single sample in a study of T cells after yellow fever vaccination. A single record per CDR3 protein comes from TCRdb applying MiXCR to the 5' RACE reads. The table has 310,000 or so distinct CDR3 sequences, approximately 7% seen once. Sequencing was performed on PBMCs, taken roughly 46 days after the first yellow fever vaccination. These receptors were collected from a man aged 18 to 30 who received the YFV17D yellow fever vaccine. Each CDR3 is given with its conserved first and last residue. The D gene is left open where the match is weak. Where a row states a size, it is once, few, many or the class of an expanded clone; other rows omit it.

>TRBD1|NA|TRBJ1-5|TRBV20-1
TGCAGTGTCAGGACAGGGTATAGCAATCAGCCCCAGCATTTT
CSVRTGYSNQPQHF
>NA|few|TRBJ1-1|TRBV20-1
TGCAGTGCGAAACGAGGGGGGAACACTGAAGCTTTCTTT
CSAKRGGNTEAFF
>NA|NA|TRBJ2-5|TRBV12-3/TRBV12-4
TGTGCCAGCAGCTCGTTGGGGAGGTACGACTTC
CASSSLGRYDF
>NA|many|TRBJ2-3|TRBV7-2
TGTGCCAGCAGTCCCGGACTGGCCCCCACTACGCAGTATTTT
CASSPGLAPTTQYF
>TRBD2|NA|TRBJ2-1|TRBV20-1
TGCAGTGCTGCCGGGACTAGCGAAGATGAGCAGTTCTTC
CSAAGTSEDEQFF
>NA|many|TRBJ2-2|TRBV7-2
TGTGCCAGCAGCTTAGGCCCCCAAACCGGGGAGCTGTTTTTT
CASSLGPQTGELFF
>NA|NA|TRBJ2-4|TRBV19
TGTGCCAGTAGTATGCGGGAACTAGCCAAAAACATTCAGTACTTC
CASSMRELAKNIQYF
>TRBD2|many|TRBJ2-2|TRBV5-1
TGCGCCAGCAGCTTTAGCGGGGGCCCGAACACCGGGGAGCTGTTTTTT
CASSFSGGPNTGELFF
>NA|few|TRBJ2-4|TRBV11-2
TGTGCCAGCACCTTAGAGGTCGGACAAAACATTCAGTACTTC
CASTLEVGQNIQYF
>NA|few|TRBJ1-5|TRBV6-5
TGTGCCAGCAGTTACGGCAGGGGAGGACAGCCCCAGCATTTT
CASSYGRGGQPQHF
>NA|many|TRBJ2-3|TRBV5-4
TGTGCCAGCAGCTTGAATCCTAGCAGTCCAGATACGCAGTATTTT
CASSLNPSSPDTQYF
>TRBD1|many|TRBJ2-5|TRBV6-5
TGTGCCAGCAGTTGGGGGACAGGCTTTACGGGGGAGACCCAGTACTTC
CASSWGTGFTGETQYF
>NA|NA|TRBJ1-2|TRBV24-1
TGTGCCACCAGTGATCCGAGGCACCCTGGCTACACCTTC
CATSDPRHPGYTF
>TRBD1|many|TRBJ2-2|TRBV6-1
TGTGCCAGCAGTCTCAGGGGGAGCGGGGAGCTGTTTTTT
CASSLRGSGELFF
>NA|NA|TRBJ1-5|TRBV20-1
TGCAGTGCCACGCTTGGACAGACTAATAGCAATCAGCCCCAGCATTTT
CSATLGQTNSNQPQHF
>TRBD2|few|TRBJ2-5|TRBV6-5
TGTGCCAGCAGTTACTCGCTAGCGGGGGAAGAGACCCAGTACTTC
CASSYSLAGEETQYF
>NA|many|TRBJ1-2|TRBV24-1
TGTGCCACCAGTGATTCGGACAGACCTAACTATGGCTACACCTTC
CATSDSDRPNYGYTF
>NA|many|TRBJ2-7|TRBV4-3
TGCGCCAGCAGCCAAGCCGGGGGCTCCTACGAGCAGTACTTC
CASSQAGGSYEQYF
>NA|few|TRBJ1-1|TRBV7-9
TGTGCCGGGGCGGGGATTTCGGCTTTCTTT
CAGAGISAFF
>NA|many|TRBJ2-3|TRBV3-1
TGTGCCAGCAAAAGAGGGGGCGGGGGGTTTAGCACAGATACGCAGTATTTT
CASKRGGGGFSTDTQYF
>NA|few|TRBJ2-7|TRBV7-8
TGTGCCAGCAGCGGAGCAGGACCCTACGAGCAGTACTTC
CASSGAGPYEQYF
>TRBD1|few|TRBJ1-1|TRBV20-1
TGCAGTGCTACTCCGACAGGGCAAAGGACTGAAGCTTTCTTT
CSATPTGQRTEAFF
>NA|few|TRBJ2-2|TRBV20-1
TGCAGTGTTCCCTTAGGGGGGGGGCGCGCCGGGGAGCTGTTTTTT
CSVPLGGGRAGELFF
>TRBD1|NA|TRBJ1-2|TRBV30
TGTGCCTGGAGTGTAGGGACAGGGAATGGCTACACCTTC
CAWSVGTGNGYTF
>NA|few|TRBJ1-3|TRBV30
TGTGCCTGGAGTGAGGGAAACACCATATATTTT
CAWSEGNTIYF
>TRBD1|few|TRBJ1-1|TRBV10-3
TGTGCCATCACCAGGGGACAGGGATATAACACTGAAGCTTTCTTT
CAITRGQGYNTEAFF
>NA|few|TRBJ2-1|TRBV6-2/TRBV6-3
TGTGCCATCTCCCCGAGGTCCTACAATGAGCAGTTCTTC
CAISPRSYNEQFF
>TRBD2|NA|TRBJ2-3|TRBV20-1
TGCAGTGCTAGATATCGCCGGGGGGCAGATACGCAGTATTTT
CSARYRRGADTQYF
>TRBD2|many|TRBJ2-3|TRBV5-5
TGTGCCAGCAGCTTGGGACTAGCGGGGGACGATACGCAGTATTTT
CASSLGLAGDDTQYF
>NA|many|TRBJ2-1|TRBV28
TGTGCCAGCAGTTTTCTTAGTTACAATGAGCAGTTCTTC
CASSFLSYNEQFF
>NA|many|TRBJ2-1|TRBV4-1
TGCGCCAGCAGCCAAGATGGCGGGTCTAAGGAGCAGTTCTTC
CASSQDGGSKEQFF
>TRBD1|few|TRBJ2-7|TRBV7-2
TGTGCCAGCAGCCGGCCCGGGACAGGGGGCTACGAGCAGTACTTC
CASSRPGTGGYEQYF
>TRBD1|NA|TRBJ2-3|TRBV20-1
TGCAGTGCAACACCGGGACAGCATTCCGGGGCGGATACGCAGTATTTT
CSATPGQHSGADTQYF
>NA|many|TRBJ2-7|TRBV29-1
TGCAGCGTTGCGGTGGGGGCCGGTTTAGGGCAGTACTTC
CSVAVGAGLGQYF
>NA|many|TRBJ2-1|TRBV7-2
TGTGCCAGCAGGTTCGGTGGAGCCAATGAGCAGTTCTTC
CASRFGGANEQFF
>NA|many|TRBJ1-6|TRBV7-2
TGTGCCAGCAGCTTAGTTGCGAAGGGGAATTCACCCCTCCACTTT
CASSLVAKGNSPLHF
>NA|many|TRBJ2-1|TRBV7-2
TGTGCCAGCACTAATTCTTACAATGAGCAGTTCTTC
CASTNSYNEQFF
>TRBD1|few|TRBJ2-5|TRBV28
TGTGCCAGCAGTTCGGGACAGGGGAGTGGATTGGAGACCCAGTACTTC
CASSSGQGSGLETQYF
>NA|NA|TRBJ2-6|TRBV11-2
TGTGCCAGCAGCCTTCCTCGGACGAACCGAGGGGGGGCCAACGTCCTGACTTTC
CASSLPRTNRGGANVLTF
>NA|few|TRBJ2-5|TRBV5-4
TGTGCCAGCAGCTTGGCCCTGGGGGACGCCGAGACCCAGTACTTC
CASSLALGDAETQYF
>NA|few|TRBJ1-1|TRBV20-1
TGCAGTGCTAGGGGGACTGAAGCTTTCTTT
CSARGTEAFF
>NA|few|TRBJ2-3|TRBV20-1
TGCAGTGCTCCCCCTCGGCTCTCCCCCACAGATACGCAGTATTTT
CSAPPRLSPTDTQYF
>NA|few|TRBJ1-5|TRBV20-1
TGCAGTGTCACAGGTATCAGCAATCAGCCCCAGCATTTT
CSVTGISNQPQHF
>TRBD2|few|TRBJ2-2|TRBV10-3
TGTGCCATCAGTCCCCCGGGGGGGGGGCTGAACACCGGGGAGCTGTTTTTT
CAISPPGGGLNTGELFF
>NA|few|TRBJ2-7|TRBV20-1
TGCAGTGCGGAGGGACCGAACTACGAGCAGTACTTC
CSAEGPNYEQYF
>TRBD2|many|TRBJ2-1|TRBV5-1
TGCGCCAGCAGTTCAACTAGCGGGCTAGACAATGAGCAGTTCTTC
CASSSTSGLDNEQFF
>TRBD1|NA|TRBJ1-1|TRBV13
TGTGCCAGCAGCTTAGGCCCTTCAGGGGGGATGGAAGCTTTCTTT
CASSLGPSGGMEAFF
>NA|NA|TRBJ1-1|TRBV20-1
TGCAGTGCTAGGGGTCGGCGGAACACTGAAGCTTTCTTT
CSARGRRNTEAFF
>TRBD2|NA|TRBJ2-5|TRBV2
TGTGCCAGCAGTGTAGCCCTAGCGGGGGAGGAGACCCAGTACTTC
CASSVALAGEETQYF
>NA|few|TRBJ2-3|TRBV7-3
TGTGCCAGCAGCTTCTCGGGCCTAAGGGGAGATACGCAGTATTTT
CASSFSGLRGDTQYF
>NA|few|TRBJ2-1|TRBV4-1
TGCGCCAGCAGCGGGGGTACGACAAGCGGCAATGAGCAGTTCTTC
CASSGGTTSGNEQFF
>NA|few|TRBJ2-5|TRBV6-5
TGTGCCAGCTTCTTGGACGGCGAGACCCAGTACTTC
CASFLDGETQYF
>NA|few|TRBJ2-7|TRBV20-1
TGCAGTGCTCGGCCCACGTACTCCTACGAGCAGTACTTC
CSARPTYSYEQYF
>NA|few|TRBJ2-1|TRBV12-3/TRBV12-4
TGTGCCAGCAGTCCAGTTGTAAATGAGCAGTTCTTC
CASSPVVNEQFF
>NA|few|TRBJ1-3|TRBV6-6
TGTGCCCCCAAACCGGGCTCTGGAAACACCATATATTTT
CAPKPGSGNTIYF